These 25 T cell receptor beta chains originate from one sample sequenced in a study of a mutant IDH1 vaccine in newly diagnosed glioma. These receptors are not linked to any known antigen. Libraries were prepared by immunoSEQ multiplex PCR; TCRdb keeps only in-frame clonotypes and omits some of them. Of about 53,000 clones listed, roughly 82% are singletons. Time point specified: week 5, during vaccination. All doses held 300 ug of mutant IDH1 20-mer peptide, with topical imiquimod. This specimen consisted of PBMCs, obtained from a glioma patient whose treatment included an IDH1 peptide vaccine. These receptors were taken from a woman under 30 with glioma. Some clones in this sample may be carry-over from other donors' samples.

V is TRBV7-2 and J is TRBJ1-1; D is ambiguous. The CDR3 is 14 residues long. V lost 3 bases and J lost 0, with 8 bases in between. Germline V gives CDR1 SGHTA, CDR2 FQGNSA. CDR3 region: CASSFKRLNTEAFF. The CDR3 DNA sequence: TGTGCCAGCAGCTTTAAACGGTTGAACACTGAAGCTTTCTTT. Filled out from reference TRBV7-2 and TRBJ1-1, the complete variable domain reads GAGVSQSPSNKVTEKGKDVELRCDPISGHTALYWYRQSLGQGLEFLIYFQGNSAPDKSGLPSDRFSAERTGGSVSTLTIQRTQQEDSAVYLCASSFKRLNTEAFFGQGTRLTVV.

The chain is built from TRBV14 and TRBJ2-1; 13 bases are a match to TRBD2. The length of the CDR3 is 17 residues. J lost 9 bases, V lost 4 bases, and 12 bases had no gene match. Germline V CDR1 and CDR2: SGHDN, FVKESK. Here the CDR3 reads CASSRAKLAGGPGEQFF. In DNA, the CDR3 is TGTGCCAGCAGCCGAGCCAAACTAGCGGGGGGGCCTGGTGAGCAGTTCTTC.

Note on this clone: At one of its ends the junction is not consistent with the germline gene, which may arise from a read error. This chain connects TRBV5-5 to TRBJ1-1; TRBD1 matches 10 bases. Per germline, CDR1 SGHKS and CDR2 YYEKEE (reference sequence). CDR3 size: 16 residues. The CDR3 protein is CASSLGVGQGTDEAFF. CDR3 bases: TGTGCCAGCAGTTTGGGGGTGGGACAGGGGACCGATGAAGCTTTCTTT.

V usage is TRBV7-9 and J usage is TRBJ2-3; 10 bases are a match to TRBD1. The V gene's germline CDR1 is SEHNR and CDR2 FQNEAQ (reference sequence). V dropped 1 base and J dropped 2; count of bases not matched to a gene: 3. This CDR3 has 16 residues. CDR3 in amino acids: CASSLGDRGTTDTQYF. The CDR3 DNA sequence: TGTGCCAGCAGCTTAGGGGACAGGGGAACCACAGATACGCAGTATTTT.

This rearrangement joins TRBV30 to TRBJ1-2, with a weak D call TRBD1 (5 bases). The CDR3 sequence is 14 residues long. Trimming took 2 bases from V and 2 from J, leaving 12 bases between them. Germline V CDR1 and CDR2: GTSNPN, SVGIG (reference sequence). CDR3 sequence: CAWSPPPGNYGYTF. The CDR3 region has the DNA TGTGCCTGGAGTCCCCCCCCAGGGAACTATGGCTACACCTTC.

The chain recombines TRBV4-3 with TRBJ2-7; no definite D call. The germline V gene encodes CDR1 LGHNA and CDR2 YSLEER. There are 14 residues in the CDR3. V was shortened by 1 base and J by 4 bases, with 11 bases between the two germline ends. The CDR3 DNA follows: TGCGCCAGCAGCCAAGGCCACATGGAGTACGAGCAGTACTTC. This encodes CASSQGHMEYEQYF.

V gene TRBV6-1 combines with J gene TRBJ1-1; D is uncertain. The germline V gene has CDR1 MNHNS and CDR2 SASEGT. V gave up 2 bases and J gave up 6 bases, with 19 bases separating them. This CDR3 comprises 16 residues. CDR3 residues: CASSELGGRLKAEAFF. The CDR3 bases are TGTGCCAGCAGTGAATTAGGAGGACGTCTCAAGGCTGAAGCTTTCTTT.

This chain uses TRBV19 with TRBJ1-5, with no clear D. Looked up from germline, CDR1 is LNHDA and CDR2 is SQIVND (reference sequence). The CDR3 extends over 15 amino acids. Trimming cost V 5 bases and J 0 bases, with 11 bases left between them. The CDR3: CASSLRHDSNQPQHF. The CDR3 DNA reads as TGTGCCAGTAGTTTAAGACACGATAGCAATCAGCCCCAGCATTTT.

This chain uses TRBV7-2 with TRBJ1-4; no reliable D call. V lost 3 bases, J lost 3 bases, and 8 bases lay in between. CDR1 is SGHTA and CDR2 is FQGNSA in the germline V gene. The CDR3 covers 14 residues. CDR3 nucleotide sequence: TGTGCCAGCAGCTTCGGTTTGCCTAATGAAAAACTGTTTTTT. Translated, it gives CASSFGLPNEKLFF.

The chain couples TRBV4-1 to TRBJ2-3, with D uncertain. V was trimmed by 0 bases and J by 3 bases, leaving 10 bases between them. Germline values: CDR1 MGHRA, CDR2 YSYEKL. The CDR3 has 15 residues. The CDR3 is CASSQDLSWTDTQYF. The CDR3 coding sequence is TGCGCCAGCAGCCAAGACCTTAGTTGGACAGATACGCAGTATTTT.

The chain's CDR3 is CASSSMRGDSNQPQHF. The CDR3 region has the DNA TGTGCCAGCAGTTCCATGCGGGGGGATAGCAATCAGCCCCAGCATTTT. The chain is built from TRBV6-6 and TRBJ1-5, with TRBD1 as a possible D gene (5 bases). CDR1 is MNHNY and CDR2 is SVGAGI in the germline V gene (reference sequence). The germline V and J ends were trimmed by 4 bases and 0 bases, with 13 bases remaining between them. The CDR3 sequence is 16 residues long.

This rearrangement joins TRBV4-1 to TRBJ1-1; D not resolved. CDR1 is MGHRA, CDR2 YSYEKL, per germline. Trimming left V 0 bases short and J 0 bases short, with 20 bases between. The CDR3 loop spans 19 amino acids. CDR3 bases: TGCGCCAGCAGCCAAGAGAGGCGGGCAAACGACCGCATGAACACTGAAGCTTTCTTT. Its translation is CASSQERRANDRMNTEAFF.

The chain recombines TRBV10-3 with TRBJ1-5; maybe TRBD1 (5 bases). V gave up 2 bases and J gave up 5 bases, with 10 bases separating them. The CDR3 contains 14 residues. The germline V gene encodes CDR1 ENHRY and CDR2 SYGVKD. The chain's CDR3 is CAISERQGDQPQHF. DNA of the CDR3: TGTGCCATCAGTGAGCGGCAGGGTGATCAGCCCCAGCATTTT.

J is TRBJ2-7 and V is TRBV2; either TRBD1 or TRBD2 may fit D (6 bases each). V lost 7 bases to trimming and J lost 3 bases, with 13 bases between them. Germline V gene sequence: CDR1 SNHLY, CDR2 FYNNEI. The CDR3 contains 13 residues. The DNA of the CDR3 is TGTGCCAGCAACAGGGACTCGATCTACGAGCAGTACTTC. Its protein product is CASNRDSIYEQYF.

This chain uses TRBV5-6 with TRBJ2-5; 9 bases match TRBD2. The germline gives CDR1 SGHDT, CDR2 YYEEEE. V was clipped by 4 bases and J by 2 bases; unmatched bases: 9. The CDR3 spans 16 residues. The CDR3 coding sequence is TGTGCCAGCAGCCCTGGCGCTAGCGGGGAACAAGAGACCCAGTACTTC. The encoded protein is CASSPGASGEQETQYF. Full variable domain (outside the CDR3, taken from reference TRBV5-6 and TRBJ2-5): DAGVTQSPTHLIKTRGQQVTLRCSPKSGHDTVSWYQQALGQGPQFIFQYYEEEERQRGNFPDRFSGHQFPNYSSELNVNALLLGDSALYLCASSPGASGEQETQYFGPGTRLLVL.

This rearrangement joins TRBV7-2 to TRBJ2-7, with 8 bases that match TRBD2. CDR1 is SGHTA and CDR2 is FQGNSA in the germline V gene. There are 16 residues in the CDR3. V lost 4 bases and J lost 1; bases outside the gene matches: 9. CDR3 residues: CASSSEVLAGSYEQYF. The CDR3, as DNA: TGTGCCAGCAGCTCCGAAGTCCTAGCGGGTTCCTACGAGCAGTACTTC. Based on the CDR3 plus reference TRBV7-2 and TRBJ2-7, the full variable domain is GAGVSQSPSNKVTEKGKDVELRCDPISGHTALYWYRQSLGQGLEFLIYFQGNSAPDKSGLPSDRFSAERTGGSVSTLTIQRTQQEDSAVYLCASSSEVLAGSYEQYFGPGTRLTVT.

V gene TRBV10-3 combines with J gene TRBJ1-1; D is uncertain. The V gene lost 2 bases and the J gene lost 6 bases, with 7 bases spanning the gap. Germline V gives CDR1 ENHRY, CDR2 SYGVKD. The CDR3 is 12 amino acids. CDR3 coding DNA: TGTGCCATCAGTGAGGGGAAGGCTGAAGCTTTCTTT. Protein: CAISEGKAEAFF.

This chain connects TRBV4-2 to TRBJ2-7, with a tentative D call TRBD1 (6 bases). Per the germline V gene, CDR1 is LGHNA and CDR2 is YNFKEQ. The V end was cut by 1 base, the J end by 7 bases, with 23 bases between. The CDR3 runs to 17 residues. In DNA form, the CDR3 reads TGTGCCAGCAGCCAAGGGGAGCCACCTTCAGGGGTGGGAGAGCAGTACTTC. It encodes CASSQGEPPSGVGEQYF.

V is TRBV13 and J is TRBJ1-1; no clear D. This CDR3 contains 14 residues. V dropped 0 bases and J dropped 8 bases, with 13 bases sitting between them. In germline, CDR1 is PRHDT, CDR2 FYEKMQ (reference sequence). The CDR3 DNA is TGTGCCAGCAGCTTAGGCCAGGAAGGTTTAGAAGCTTTCTTT. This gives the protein CASSLGQEGLEAFF.

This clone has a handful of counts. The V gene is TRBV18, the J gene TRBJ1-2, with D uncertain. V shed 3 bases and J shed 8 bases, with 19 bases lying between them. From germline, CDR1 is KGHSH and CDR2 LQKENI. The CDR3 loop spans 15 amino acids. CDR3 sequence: CASSPIGQDSEGYTF. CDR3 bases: TGTGCCAGCTCACCCATCGGCCAGGACTCGGAGGGCTACACCTTC.

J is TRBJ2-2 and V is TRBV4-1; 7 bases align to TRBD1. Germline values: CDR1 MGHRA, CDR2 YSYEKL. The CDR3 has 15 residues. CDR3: CPTPQEGGPTGELFF. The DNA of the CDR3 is TGCCCCACACCGCAGGAAGGGGGCCCCACCGGGGAGCTGTTTTTT.

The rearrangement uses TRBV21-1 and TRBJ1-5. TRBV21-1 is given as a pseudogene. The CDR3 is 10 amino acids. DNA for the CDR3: TGTGCCACCGAGCTTCAGCCCCAGCATTTT. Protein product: CATELQPQHF.

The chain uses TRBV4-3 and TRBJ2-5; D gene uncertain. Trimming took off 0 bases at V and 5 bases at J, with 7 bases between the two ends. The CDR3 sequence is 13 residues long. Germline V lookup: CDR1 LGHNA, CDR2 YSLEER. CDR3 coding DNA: TGCGCCAGCAGCCAAGAGCCGCGCGAGACCCAGTACTTC. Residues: CASSQEPRETQYF.

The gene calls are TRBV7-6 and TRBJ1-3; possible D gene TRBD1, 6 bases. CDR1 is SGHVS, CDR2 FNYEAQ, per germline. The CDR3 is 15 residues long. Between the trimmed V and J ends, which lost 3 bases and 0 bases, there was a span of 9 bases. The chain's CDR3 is CASSLADSSGNTIYF. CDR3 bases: TGTGCCAGCAGCTTGGCGGACAGCTCTGGAAACACCATATATTTT. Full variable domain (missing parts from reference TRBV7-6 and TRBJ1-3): GAGVSQSPRYKVTKRGQDVALRCDPISGHVSLYWYRQALGQGPEFLTYFNYEAQQDKSGLPNDRFSAERPEGSISTLTIQRTEQRDSAMYRCASSLADSSGNTIYFGEGSWLTVV.

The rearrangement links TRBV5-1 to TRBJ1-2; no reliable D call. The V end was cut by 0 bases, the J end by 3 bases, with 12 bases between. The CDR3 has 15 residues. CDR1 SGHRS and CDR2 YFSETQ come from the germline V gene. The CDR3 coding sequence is TGCGCCAGCAGCTTGGATACCCAAGCCTACTATGGCTACACCTTC. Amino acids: CASSLDTQAYYGYTF.